Presented here are 25 T cell receptor beta chains from one specimen sequenced in a study of CD8+ T cells in alopecia areata. Once RNA had been extracted, it was reverse transcribed into cDNA to act as the sequencing template. Sequenced by immunoSEQ multiplex PCR; TCRdb stores in-frame clones only, minus some. The repertoire has approximately 210,000 clones, 40% to 45% of them found once; the top ten carry over 2.5%. Treatment denoted: oral pan-JAK inhibitor, 5-10 mg twice daily. The starting material was CD4+ T cells sorted from blood, obtained around week 37, from a patient treated with tofacitinib. The receptors originated from a human donor with alopecia areata.

The chain carries TRBV5-1 and TRBJ1-1; TRBD1 is a possible D gene (5 bases). The CDR3 has 16 amino acids. V was clipped by 0 bases and J by 1 base, with 13 bases between them. The germline V gene has CDR1 SGHRS and CDR2 YFSETQ. CDR3 amino acids: CASSLAAGNPNTEAFF. The CDR3 DNA reads TGCGCCAGCAGCTTGGCGGCAGGGAATCCGAACACTGAAGCTTTCTTT.

The chain couples TRBV30 to TRBJ2-7; 10 bases fit TRBD2. CDR1 and CDR2 (germline): GTSNPN, SVGIG (reference sequence). This CDR3 has 14 amino acids. Losses at the gene ends were 4 bases for V and 6 bases for J; bases not matched to a gene: 9. In nucleotides, the CDR3 is TGTGCCTGGATTTCTAGCGGGAGCTACGGCGAGCAGTACTTC. It specifies CAWISSGSYGEQYF. The whole variable domain, remainder taken from reference TRBV30 and TRBJ2-7, is SQTIHQWPATLVQPVGSPLSLECTVEGTSNPNLYWYRQAAGRGLQLLFYSVGIGQISSEVPQNLSASRPQDRQFILSSKKLLLSDSGFYLCAWISSGSYGEQYFGPGTRLTVT.

The chain joins TRBV7-9 to TRBJ2-3; a possible D gene is TRBD2 (6 bases). V shed 1 base and J shed 1 base, with 12 bases lying between them. The CDR3 is 16 amino acids. Germline CDR1 is SEHNR and CDR2 is FQNEAQ (reference sequence). This CDR3 is CASSLGVDYRTDTQYF. The CDR3 DNA is TGTGCCAGCAGCTTAGGGGTGGACTATCGCACAGATACGCAGTATTTT.

The rearrangement joins TRBV30 to TRBJ1-3; D call uncertain. The CDR3 length is 14 residues. From germline, CDR1 is GTSNPN and CDR2 SVGIG (reference sequence). V lost 0 bases to trimming and J lost 7 bases, with 13 bases between them. The CDR3 reads CAWSVTGFGNTIYF. The CDR3 nucleotides are TGTGCCTGGAGTGTAACGGGCTTCGGGAACACCATATATTTT.

Only a few counts were recorded for this clone. The chain links TRBV29-1 to TRBJ2-5; the match to TRBD1 covers 7 bases. Germline lookup yields CDR1 SQVTM and CDR2 ANQGSEA. The CDR3 is 13 amino acids. J was trimmed by 5 bases and V by 1 base; bases with no gene match: 4. The CDR3 nucleotides read TGCAGCGTTGAAGGACAGGGTACGGAGACCCAGTACTTC. As protein: CSVEGQGTETQYF. Full variable domain (missing parts from reference TRBV29-1 and TRBJ2-5): SAVISQKPSRDICQRGTSLTIQCQVDSQVTMMFWYRQQPGQSLTLIATANQGSEATYESGFVIDKFPISRPNLTFSTLTVSNMSPEDSSIYLCSVEGQGTETQYFGPGTRLLVL.

The CDR3 here is CASRPTKGGSGGETQYF. CDR3 DNA sequence: TGTGCCAGCAGACCCACCAAGGGGGGGTCGGGGGGAGAGACCCAGTACTTC. The chain employs TRBV28 and TRBJ2-5, with D possibly TRBD2 on 7 matching bases. CDR1 and CDR2 (germline): MDHEN, SYDVKM. The V end lost 6 bases, the J end lost 4 bases, and 24 bases lay between the germline ends. The CDR3 runs 17 residues.

The chain carries TRBV9 and TRBJ1-2, with TRBD1 identical over 8 bases. With V trimmed by 4 bases and J by 8 bases, 13 bases remained unmatched. Germline values: CDR1 SGDLS, CDR2 YYNGEE. The CDR3 contains 15 residues. Here the CDR3 reads CASSSRTGLFRGYTF. CDR3 coding DNA: TGTGCCAGCAGCTCCCGGACAGGGTTATTCAGAGGCTACACCTTC.

Only a few counts were recorded for this clone. The V and J genes are TRBV18 and TRBJ1-2, with D maybe TRBD1 (6 bases). Trimming shortened V by 3 bases and J by 6 bases, and 14 bases separated the two germline ends. Germline V gene data show CDR1 as KGHSH and CDR2 as LQKENI. This CDR3 is 14 amino acids long. CDR3 loop: CASSPIGGLDGYTF. The CDR3 DNA reads as TGTGCCAGCTCACCCATCGGGGGGCTGGATGGCTACACCTTC.

The chain carries TRBV5-1 and TRBJ2-5; D remains ambiguous. The CDR3 runs 14 residues. Germline V gene sequence: CDR1 SGHRS, CDR2 YFSETQ. Trimming took off 0 bases at V and 4 bases at J, with 10 bases between the two ends. The CDR3 DNA is TGCGCCAGCAGCTTGGCTCGCACCGCAGAGACCCAGTACTTC. This encodes CASSLARTAETQYF.

This clone was detected only a few times. The V gene is TRBV6-6, the J gene TRBJ2-1; the match to TRBD2 covers 7 bases. V shed 7 bases, J shed 7 bases, and the junction held 10 bases outside the gene matches. The V gene's germline CDR1 is MNHNY and CDR2 SVGAGI (reference sequence). This CDR3 is built from 14 residues. Here the CDR3 reads CASKLGGRANEQFF. For the CDR3, the DNA is TGTGCCAGCAAGCTAGGCGGGAGAGCAAATGAGCAGTTCTTC.

This clone was seen more than once but under ten times. This rearrangement joins TRBV7-9 to TRBJ2-6; no clear D gene. V was clipped by 3 bases and J by 0 bases, with 9 bases between them. The germline CDR1 and CDR2 sequences are SEHNR and FQNEAQ (reference sequence). The CDR3 covers 16 residues. In nucleotides, the CDR3 is TGTGCCAGCAGCTTTTTCGTAGACTCTGGGGCCAACGTCCTGACTTTC. Translation: CASSFFVDSGANVLTF.

The chain is built from TRBV30 and TRBJ2-7; D is ambiguous. The length of the CDR3 is 13 residues. Per germline, CDR1 GTSNPN and CDR2 SVGIG (reference sequence). V dropped 7 bases and J dropped 2 bases, with 15 bases sitting between them. The CDR3 DNA reads as TGTGCCTACACGGGTCCGGAACCCTACGAGCAGTACTTC. It yields the protein CAYTGPEPYEQYF.

This chain links TRBV7-2 with TRBJ2-2; 7 nucleotides match TRBD2. J lost 5 bases, V lost 2 bases, and 8 bases had no gene match. Per germline, CDR1 SGHTA and CDR2 FQGNSA. This CDR3 spans 16 amino acids. The CDR3 DNA sequence: TGTGCCAGCAGCTTATGGGAGGGTGTTAAAACCGGGGAGCTGTTTTTT. It encodes CASSLWEGVKTGELFF.

J is TRBJ2-2 and V is TRBV5-1; D is unclear. Germline V gene lookup returns CDR1 SGHRS and CDR2 YFSETQ. The length of the CDR3 is 15 residues. Trimming stripped 0 bases from V and 6 bases from J, with 12 bases between. DNA of the CDR3: TGCGCCAGCAGCTTGGGTCTTAGGGCGGCCGGGGAGCTGTTTTTT. This sequence encodes CASSLGLRAAGELFF.

This clone came up a few times. The J gene is TRBJ2-5, the V gene TRBV2, with 7 bases fitting TRBD1. Germline loops: CDR1 SNHLY, CDR2 FYNNEI. The length of the CDR3 is 14 residues. With V trimmed by 5 bases and J by 5 bases, 8 bases remained unmatched. As DNA, the CDR3 is TGTGCCAGCAGTAAACAGGGGTGGGAGGAGACCCAGTACTTC. It encodes CASSKQGWEETQYF.

J is TRBJ2-5 and V is TRBV19; 7 nucleotides line up with TRBD2. CDR3 length: 12 residues. The junction had 6 bases not matched to a gene; V was cut back by 9 bases and J by 5 bases. Germline lookup yields CDR1 LNHDA and CDR2 SQIVND (reference sequence). CDR3 sequence (DNA): TGTGCCAGCCGACTAGCAGGGGAGACCCAGTACTTC. It yields the protein CASRLAGETQYF.

The table lists this clone with a few counts. The chain couples TRBV7-2 to TRBJ1-2; D gene uncertain. Trimming pared 0 bases from V and 4 bases from J, leaving 6 bases between. The CDR3 runs 13 residues. Germline CDR1 and CDR2: SGHTA and FQGNSA. The CDR3 loop is CASSLAPTYGYTF. CDR3 nucleotides: TGTGCCAGCAGCTTAGCGCCCACCTATGGCTACACCTTC.

This clone was observed a few times. The chain recombines TRBV29-1 with TRBJ2-4; D is perhaps TRBD2 (5 bases). V was trimmed by 2 bases and J by 6 bases, leaving 14 bases between them. The CDR3 has 14 residues. Germline V gene sequence: CDR1 SQVTM, CDR2 ANQGSEA. The CDR3 here is CSVESGLAVNIQYF. Here the CDR3 DNA reads TGCAGCGTTGAATCAGGTCTAGCCGTAAACATTCAGTACTTC.

The chain carries TRBV5-1 and TRBJ2-1, with D possibly being TRBD2 (5 bases). CDR1 is SGHRS, CDR2 YFSETQ, per germline. Trimming removed 0 bases at V and 11 bases at J, with 12 bases between. The CDR3 has 13 amino acids. This CDR3 reads CASSLAGSDQQFF. Here the CDR3 DNA reads TGCGCCAGCAGCTTGGCGGGAAGTGATCAGCAGTTCTTC.

The chain joins TRBV4-3 to TRBJ2-6; possibly TRBD1 for D (5 bases). The CDR3 has 19 amino acids. Germline V gene sequence: CDR1 LGHNA, CDR2 YSLEER. With 0 bases removed from V and 2 bases from J, the gap between germline ends came to 17 bases. CDR3 bases: TGCGCCAGCAGCCAAGAAGGCGCAAGGGGTTGGGCTGGGGCCAACGTCCTGACTTTC. This gives the protein CASSQEGARGWAGANVLTF.

This clone appeared a few times. This chain links TRBV10-3 with TRBJ2-3, with D possibly being TRBD2 (8 bases). The CDR3 spans 14 residues. Germline-derived CDR1 and CDR2 are ENHRY and SYGVKD. V was clipped by 8 bases and J by 6 bases, with 18 bases between them. The CDR3 bases are TGTGCCATCCGGGAGGGAGGGGGCATGGATACGCAGTATTTT. Translating it yields CAIREGGGMDTQYF.

The rearrangement links TRBV15 to TRBJ2-3; D ambiguous. The ends were cut back, 4 bases at V and 5 bases at J, with 7 bases in the middle. The CDR3 extends over 12 amino acids. Germline V gene lookup returns CDR1 LNHNV and CDR2 YYDKDF (reference sequence). DNA of the CDR3: TGTGCCACCAGCAACCTAAGAGATACGCAGTATTTT. It specifies CATSNLRDTQYF.

This clone was recorded a few times. The chain joins TRBV11-3 to TRBJ2-3; no clear D. CDR3 length: 14 residues. Trimming left V 3 bases short and J 4 bases short, with 11 bases between. The germline gives CDR1 SGHNT, CDR2 YENEEA. Here the CDR3 reads CASSLARSADTQYF. CDR3 nucleotide sequence: TGTGCCAGCAGCTTGGCGAGATCAGCAGATACGCAGTATTTT.

This clone was seen more than once but under ten times. The chain is built from TRBV7-2 and TRBJ2-7; 8 nucleotides agree with TRBD2. Germline V CDR1 and CDR2: SGHTA, FQGNSA. The length of the CDR3 is 13 residues. The J segment lost 3 bases and the V segment lost 4 bases, leaving 2 bases of the junction unmatched. The chain's CDR3 is CASSSGTSYEQYF. CDR3 in DNA: TGTGCCAGCAGCTCCGGGACTAGCTACGAGCAGTACTTC.

J is TRBJ1-5 and V is TRBV7-9; the D gene is possibly TRBD1 (5 bases). There are 15 residues in the CDR3. The germline CDR1 and CDR2 sequences are SEHNR and FQNEAQ (reference sequence). Trimming took 4 bases from V and 1 from J, leaving 11 bases between them. The DNA of the CDR3 is TGTGCCAGCAGCTCGGGGACCTGGAGCAATCAGCCCCAGCATTTT. Translating gives CASSSGTWSNQPQHF.